This entry lists 22 T cell receptor beta chains sequenced from one sample in a study of CD8+ T cells in alopecia areata. Treatment of the sample: oral pan-JAK inhibitor, 5-10 mg twice daily. cDNA prepared by RNA extraction and subsequent reverse transcription served as the template for sequencing. Assay: immunoSEQ multiplex PCR; the TCRdb copy retains only in-frame clones and omits some. Among under 150,000 clones listed, less than 70% were seen once. Source: CD4+ T cells sorted from blood, taken at week 24, from a patient treated with tofacitinib. These receptors were obtained from a human donor with alopecia areata.

This clone has a handful of counts. DNA for the CDR3: TGTGCCAGCTCATCAGACCATAGCAATCAGCCCCAGCATTTT. Protein product: CASSSDHSNQPQHF. The chain is built from TRBV18 and TRBJ1-5; no clear D gene. CDR1 and CDR2 (germline): KGHSH, LQKENI. This CDR3 has 14 residues. V lost 5 bases, J lost 0 bases, and 8 bases lay in between.

The chain couples TRBV30 to TRBJ1-4; D call uncertain. Per germline, CDR1 GTSNPN and CDR2 SVGIG (reference sequence). V shed 1 base and J shed 2 bases, with 5 bases lying between them. The CDR3 extends over 13 amino acids. CDR3 sequence: CAWSGSTNEKLFF. The DNA for the CDR3 is TGTGCCTGGAGTGGGTCCACTAATGAAAAACTGTTTTTT.

V gene TRBV4-1 combines with J gene TRBJ2-5; D gene ambiguous. Germline V lookup: CDR1 MGHRA, CDR2 YSYEKL. V gave up 0 bases and J gave up 2 bases, with 16 bases separating them. CDR3 length equals 17 residues. The CDR3 loop is CASSQEVWAIRQETQYF. The CDR3 DNA follows: TGCGCCAGCAGCCAAGAGGTTTGGGCCATACGGCAAGAGACCCAGTACTTC.

This clone has just a few counts. CDR3 sequence (DNA): TGTGCCAGCAGCTTAGGATACAGCTCGTACCAAGAGACCCAGTACTTC. Translated: CASSLGYSSYQETQYF. The rearrangement joins TRBV11-2 to TRBJ2-5; the D is unclear. The length of the CDR3 is 16 residues. CDR1 SGHAT and CDR2 FQNNGV come from the germline V gene. V dropped 1 base and J dropped 0 bases, with 12 bases sitting between them.

This clone was seen a few times. The chain employs TRBV5-1 and TRBJ2-5; 7 nucleotides align to TRBD2. In germline, CDR1 is SGHRS, CDR2 YFSETQ. The CDR3 is 13 amino acids. After removal of 5 bases from V and 0 bases from J, the junction contained 1 base not matched to a gene. CDR3 residues: CASRRGDQETQYF. The CDR3 DNA reads as TGCGCCAGCAGACGGGGGGACCAAGAGACCCAGTACTTC.

The rearrangement links TRBV29-1 to TRBJ1-5, with 7 positions matching TRBD1. CDR3 length equals 14 residues. V shed 8 bases, J shed 6 bases, and the junction held 13 bases outside the gene matches. Germline V lookup: CDR1 SQVTM, CDR2 ANQGSEA. This chain's CDR3 is CSPFKTGMGQPQHF. In DNA, the CDR3 is TGCAGCCCCTTCAAGACAGGGATGGGTCAGCCCCAGCATTTT.

The CDR3 DNA sequence: TGTGCCAGCAGCATTTCTTACGAGCAGTACTTC. This sequence encodes CASSISYEQYF. V and J are TRBV11-2 and TRBJ2-7; unclear D gene. The germline gives CDR1 SGHAT, CDR2 FQNNGV. This CDR3 contains 11 residues. V was shortened by 5 bases and J by 4 bases, with 6 bases between the two germline ends.

This clone was recorded once. The chain employs TRBV28 and TRBJ2-1, with D perhaps matching TRBD1 (6 bases). Trimming left V 6 bases short and J 9 bases short, with 12 bases between. The CDR3 has 12 amino acids. The V gene's germline CDR1 is MDHEN and CDR2 SYDVKM. CDR3 nucleotide sequence: TGTGCCAGCAGCAACAGGGACGGTGAGCAGTTCTTC. It specifies CASSNRDGEQFF.

This clone has more than one count but fewer than ten. The V call is TRBV4-1, the J call TRBJ1-6; TRBD1 is a possible D gene (6 bases). The CDR3 extends over 14 amino acids. The germline V and J ends were trimmed by 3 bases and 7 bases, with 10 bases remaining between them. Per germline, CDR1 MGHRA and CDR2 YSYEKL. CDR3 nucleotides: TGCGCCAGCAGCCAGGCGGGGGGCAATTCACCCCTCCACTTT. Amino acids: CASSQAGGNSPLHF.

DNA for the CDR3: TGTGCCAGCAGGAGACAGTCTCCAGAGACCCAGTACTTC. This sequence encodes CASRRQSPETQYF. The chain is built from TRBV6-6 and TRBJ2-5; weak D call: TRBD1 (5 bases). CDR3 length equals 13 residues. The germline V gene encodes CDR1 MNHNY and CDR2 SVGAGI (reference sequence). Deletions cut 6 bases from V and 4 bases from J, with 12 bases between.

This chain links TRBV11-2 with TRBJ2-6; 7 bases are a match to TRBD1. Trimming cost V 4 bases and J 6 bases; bases outside gene matches: 6. Germline V gene lookup returns CDR1 SGHAT and CDR2 FQNNGV. The CDR3 is made up of 15 amino acids. The chain's CDR3 is CASSSFRGSANVLTF. In DNA, the CDR3 is TGTGCCAGCAGCTCATTCAGGGGGTCGGCCAACGTCCTGACTTTC.

This rearrangement joins TRBV29-1 to TRBJ1-1; perhaps TRBD1 as D (5 bases). Between the trimmed V and J ends, which lost 6 bases and 3 bases, there was a span of 14 bases. Germline CDR1 is SQVTM and CDR2 is ANQGSEA. The CDR3 has 13 residues. The CDR3 region has the DNA TGCAGCGTCCGGACACTGGGGGACACTGAAGCTTTCTTT. This codes for CSVRTLGDTEAFF.

The J gene is TRBJ1-2, the V gene TRBV7-9, with D unresolved. The CDR3 has 11 amino acids. The V end was cut by 7 bases, the J end by 6 bases, with 9 bases between. Looked up from germline, CDR1 is SEHNR and CDR2 is FQNEAQ (reference sequence). The CDR3 sequence is CASTPGDGYTF. The CDR3 coding sequence is TGTGCCAGCACCCCCGGTGATGGCTACACCTTC. Supplemented by reference TRBV7-9 and TRBJ1-2, the full variable domain reads DTGVSQNPRHKITKRGQNVTFRCDPISEHNRLYWYRQTLGQGPEFLTYFQNEAQLEKSRLLSDRFSAERPKGSFSTLEIQRTEQGDSAMYLCASTPGDGYTFGSGTRLTVV.

The chain employs TRBV2 and TRBJ2-2, with D possibly being TRBD1 or TRBD2 (5 bases each). The ends were cut back, 0 bases at V and 2 bases at J, with 10 bases in the middle. From germline, CDR1 is SNHLY and CDR2 FYNNEI. The CDR3 is made up of 16 amino acids. DNA for the CDR3: TGTGCCAGCAGTGAAGCCGGGGCAAGAAACACCGGGGAGCTGTTTTTT. Its protein product is CASSEAGARNTGELFF.

DNA of the CDR3: TGTGCCAGCAGCCAAGGGGGGACTAACTATGGCTACACCTTC. Translation gives CASSQGGTNYGYTF. The chain is built from TRBV4-2 and TRBJ1-2, with D possibly matching TRBD1 (5 bases). Deletions cut 1 base from V and 0 bases from J, with 6 bases between. Germline V gene lookup returns CDR1 LGHNA and CDR2 YNFKEQ. The CDR3 covers 14 residues.

This clone came up once. The J gene is TRBJ2-5, the V gene TRBV11-2; D remains unclear. CDR3 length equals 11 residues. The germline gives CDR1 SGHAT, CDR2 FQNNGV. V lost 5 bases to trimming and J lost 5 bases, with 6 bases between them. The CDR3 DNA sequence: TGTGCCAGCAGCGCTCAGGAGACCCAGTACTTC. This translates into CASSAQETQYF.

The table lists this clone with a few counts. V usage is TRBV30 and J usage is TRBJ1-1; tentatively, D is TRBD1 (5 bases). CDR1 and CDR2 (germline): GTSNPN, SVGIG (reference sequence). The germline V and J ends were trimmed by 2 bases and 1 base, with 8 bases remaining between them. This CDR3 has 13 amino acids. CDR3 coding DNA: TGTGCCTGGAGTTTCCAGGGGAACACTGAAGCTTTCTTT. This translates into CAWSFQGNTEAFF.

The table lists this clone with a few counts. The J gene is TRBJ1-2, the V gene TRBV29-1; 9 nucleotides align to TRBD1. The CDR3 is 14 residues long. V lost 5 bases, J lost 1 base, and 5 bases stayed unmatched. Germline V gene sequence: CDR1 SQVTM, CDR2 ANQGSEA. CDR3 nucleotides: TGCAGCGTTTTTCCGGGACAGGGTAACTATGGCTACACCTTC. Translation gives CSVFPGQGNYGYTF.

The J gene is TRBJ2-3, the V gene TRBV5-4, with TRBD2 matching over 8 bases. The V and J ends lost 4 bases and 6 bases, in that order; junction bases with no gene match: 7. Per the germline V gene, CDR1 is SGHNT and CDR2 is YYREEE (reference sequence). This CDR3 comprises 14 residues. The CDR3 coding sequence is TGTGCCAGCAGCCGAGCGGGGGCTGAGGATACGCAGTATTTT. Amino acid sequence: CASSRAGAEDTQYF.

This clone came up once. This chain uses TRBV6-5 with TRBJ1-6; no reliable D call. The CDR3 has 16 amino acids. With 0 bases removed from V and 8 bases from J, the gap between germline ends came to 14 bases. CDR1 is MNHEY, CDR2 SVGAGI, per germline. Here the CDR3 DNA reads TGTGCCAGCAGTTACTCCTCCTGGCCGCCACATTCACCCCTCCACTTT. Residues: CASSYSSWPPHSPLHF.

The J gene is TRBJ2-1, the V gene TRBV7-8, with unresolved D. CDR1 SGHVS and CDR2 FQNEAQ come from the germline V gene. The CDR3 is 12 amino acids. Trimming removed 5 bases from V and 9 bases from J, with 11 bases in between. The CDR3 here is CASSELQSEQFF. For the CDR3, the DNA is TGTGCCAGCAGCGAACTCCAGAGTGAGCAGTTCTTC.

V usage is TRBV4-3 and J usage is TRBJ2-3; 15 bases match TRBD2. CDR3 size: 16 residues. V lost 1 base to trimming and J lost 8 bases; unmatched junction nucleotides: 4. Germline lookup yields CDR1 LGHNA and CDR2 YSLEER. The CDR3 DNA reads TGCGCCAGCAGCCAAGGGACTAGCGGGGGGGCAGGTACGCAGTATTTT. This gives the protein CASSQGTSGGAGTQYF.